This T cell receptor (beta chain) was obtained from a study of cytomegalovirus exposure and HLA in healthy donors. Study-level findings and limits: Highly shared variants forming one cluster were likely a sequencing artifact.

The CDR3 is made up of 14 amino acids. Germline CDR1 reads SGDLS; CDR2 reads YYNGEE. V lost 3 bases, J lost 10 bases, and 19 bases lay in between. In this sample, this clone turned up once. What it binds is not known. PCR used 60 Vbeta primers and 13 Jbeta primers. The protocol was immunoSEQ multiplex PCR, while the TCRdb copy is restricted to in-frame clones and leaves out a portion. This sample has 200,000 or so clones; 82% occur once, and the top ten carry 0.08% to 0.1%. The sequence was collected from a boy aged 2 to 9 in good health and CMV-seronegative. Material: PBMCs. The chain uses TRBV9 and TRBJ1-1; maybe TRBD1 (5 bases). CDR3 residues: CASSADNNRLGAFF. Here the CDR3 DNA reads TGTGCCAGCAGCGCCGACAACAACAGGTTAGGAGCTTTCTTT.